This paragraph reports one T cell receptor (beta chain). Its antigen is still unknown. Assay: immunoSEQ multiplex PCR; the TCRdb copy retains only in-frame clones and omits some. Among roughly 40,000 clones listed, under 70% were seen once. This sample is part of a study of vaccination effects on CD4 cells after COVID-19. Overall study context: It was with about 10 IU/ml IL-2 and about 9.2 ug/ml peptides that some 1.9 million PBMC per well were cultured. Findings and caveats of the study: Limitations: small convalescent group and missing early post-infection timepoints.

Cultured cells yielded isolated CD4+ T cells after roughly 11 days. Each participant was administered two doses of either the BNT162b2 or the mRNA-1273 vaccine. The receptor was derived from a human donor who received a COVID-19 vaccine. The sequences come from CD4+ T cells from PBMCs cultured without peptide, collected after COVID-19 vaccination.

The chain's CDR3 is CASSPWGVAFF. The CDR3 region has the DNA TGTGCCAGCAGCCCTTGGGGGGTGGCTTTCTTT. V is TRBV5-8 and J is TRBJ1-1, with D perhaps TRBD1 (5 bases). The V and J ends lost 4 bases and 11 bases respectively, with 12 bases between them. The CDR3 covers 11 residues. CDR1 SGHTS and CDR2 YDEGEE come from the germline V gene.